This T cell receptor beta chain was sequenced in a study of blood T cell repertoires in COVID-19. As for the study in general: From T cells, B-cell-depleted T cells, or PBMCs came the material, which was cDNA or gDNA.

The CDR3 is 16 amino acids. V trimming: 8 bases; J trimming: 0 bases; junction bases outside the gene matches: 6. CDR1 is MDHEN and CDR2 is SYDVKM in the germline V gene. Generated by immunoSEQ multiplex PCR, the TCRdb table keeps only in-frame clones and is missing some. The sample has fewer than 200,000 clones, around 76% seen once. The sequencing sample was made of peripheral blood. V gene TRBV28 combines with J gene TRBJ2-6; 8 nucleotides match TRBD2. The TCR originated in a woman aged 45 to 65 with active or convalescent COVID-19. CDR3 loop: CASWGGGFSGANVLTF. Written as DNA, the CDR3 is TGTGCCAGCTGGGGCGGGGGGTTCTCTGGGGCCAACGTCCTGACTTTC. Variable domain in full (rest from reference TRBV28 and TRBJ2-6): DVKVTQSSRYLVKRTGEKVFLECVQDMDHENMFWYRQDPGLGLRLIYFSYDVKMKEKGDIPEGYSVSREKKERFSLILESASTNQTSMYLCASWGGGFSGANVLTFGAGSRLTVL.